This passage covers 2 T cell receptor beta chains from one sample sequenced in a study of identical twins. MiXCR, run by TCRdb on the 5' RACE reads, gives a single entry per CDR3 protein. The sample has 540,000 or so distinct CDR3 sequences, 20% to 25% seen once. This same sample was also taken into another study, of yellow fever vaccine responses in identical twins.

Sequences were obtained from CD4+ T cells sorted from blood. The receptors originated from a woman younger than 30 in good health.

The chain uses TRBV5-1 and TRBJ1-1; perhaps TRBD1 as D (5 bases). The CDR3 has 16 residues. CDR1 and CDR2 (germline): SGHRS, YFSETQ. V lost 0 bases, J lost 4 bases, and 16 bases lay in between. The CDR3 loop reads CASSLVGLLEATEAFF. The CDR3 DNA reads as TGCGCCAGCAGCTTGGTGGGGCTCCTAGAAGCCACTGAAGCTTTCTTT.

The rearrangement uses TRBV11-2 and TRBJ1-6, with D possibly TRBD1 on 5 matching bases. Per germline, CDR1 SGHAT and CDR2 FQNNGV. This CDR3 contains 16 residues. V lost 4 bases and J 10 bases, leaving 20 bases between the germline ends. CDR3 region: CASSSGTGTLGSPLHF. CDR3 coding DNA: TGTGCCAGCAGCTCAGGGACCGGGACCCTGGGGTCACCCCTCCACTTT.